This is a list of T cell receptor beta chains from one sample in a study of chemoradiotherapy in HPV16-positive cancers. TCRdb keeps only in-frame clones here, not all; method: immunoSEQ multiplex PCR. The sample consists of about 7,300 clones, around nine tenths of them appearing once. Sampling was carried out from a patient who underwent chemoradiotherapy. The receptors were sampled from a human donor with HPV-associated anogenital cancer. CDR3s include the opening cysteine and the closing phenylalanine or tryptophan. The D gene is left open where the match is weak. Clone size, where shown, is once, few, many, or a class for clones that have expanded.

V: TRBV29-1; J: TRBJ1-2; size: -; D: -; DNA: TGCAGCGTTCCCCACCAGGGGATAACTAACTATGGCTACACCTTC; CDR3: CSVPHQGITNYGYTF
V: TRBV11-2; J: TRBJ2-5; size: large; D: TRBD2; DNA: TGTGCCAGCAGCCCCGGGACTCGGGGGGGCCGAATCGACCAAGAGACCCAGTACTTC; CDR3: CASSPGTRGGRIDQETQYF
V: TRBV2; J: TRBJ2-7; size: -; D: -; DNA: TGTGCCAGCAACCTGGACTATAGCTCCTACGAGCAGTACTTC; CDR3: CASNLDYSSYEQYF
V: TRBV9; J: TRBJ2-3; size: -; D: -; DNA: TGTGCCAGCAGCGTAGAAGGGACGACAGATACGCAGTATTTT; CDR3: CASSVEGTTDTQYF
V: TRBV25-1; J: TRBJ1-6; size: -; D: -; DNA: TGTGCCAGCAGTGAACTAACAGATAATTCACCCCTCCACTTT; CDR3: CASSELTDNSPLHF
V: TRBV6-5; J: TRBJ2-7; size: -; D: -; DNA: TGTGCCAGCAGGAACCCGGTGACAGGGAGGAACGAGCAGTACTTC; CDR3: CASRNPVTGRNEQYF
V: TRBV5-1; J: TRBJ1-1; size: -; D: -; DNA: TGCGCCAGCAGCGTGGCGGAGGACACTGAAGCTTTCTTT; CDR3: CASSVAEDTEAFF
V: TRBV11-2; J: TRBJ2-2; size: -; D: -; DNA: TGTGCCAGCAGCTTAACTGACACCGGGGAGCTGTTTTTT; CDR3: CASSLTDTGELFF
V: TRBV28; J: TRBJ1-2; size: -; D: -; DNA: TGTGCCAGCGTCGGCGGAGGAAGATCGGGGGATGGCTACACCTTC; CDR3: CASVGGGRSGDGYTF
V: TRBV5-1; J: TRBJ1-2; size: -; D: -; DNA: TGCGCCAGCAGCTTGGCCGGTACGCCTCGGGCGGAGCGGGGCTACACCTTC; CDR3: CASSLAGTPRAERGYTF
V: TRBV27; J: TRBJ1-5; size: -; D: -; DNA: TGTGCCAGCAGTTTATATTGGGCCGCAGGGAACAATCAGCCCCAGCATTTT; CDR3: CASSLYWAAGNNQPQHF
V: TRBV19; J: TRBJ1-2; size: -; D: -; DNA: TGTGCCAGTAGTGACCTTAAACCGGGGGCATATGGCTACACCTTC; CDR3: CASSDLKPGAYGYTF
V: TRBV28; J: TRBJ1-3; size: -; D: TRBD1; DNA: TGTGCCAGCAGGTCAGGGGGCTCTGGAAACACCATATATTTT; CDR3: CASRSGGSGNTIYF
V: TRBV5-1; J: TRBJ2-3; size: -; D: TRBD2; DNA: TGCGCCAGCAGCCCGGGACTAGCGGGAGGTACAGATACGCAGTATTTT; CDR3: CASSPGLAGGTDTQYF
V: TRBV5-1; J: TRBJ2-5; size: once; D: -; DNA: TGCGCCAGCAGCGAAGGCAGGGAGACCCAGTACTTC; CDR3: CASSEGRETQYF